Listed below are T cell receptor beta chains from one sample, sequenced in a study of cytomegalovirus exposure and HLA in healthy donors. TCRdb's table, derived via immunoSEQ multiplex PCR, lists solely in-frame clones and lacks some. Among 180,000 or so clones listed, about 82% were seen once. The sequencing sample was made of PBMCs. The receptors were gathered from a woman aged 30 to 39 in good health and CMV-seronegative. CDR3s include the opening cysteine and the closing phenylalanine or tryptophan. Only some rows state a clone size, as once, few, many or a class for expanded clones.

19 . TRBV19 CASSIDTSLAGNLQETQYF
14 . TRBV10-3 CAISEPGLPYEQYF
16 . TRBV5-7 CASSLERGGPQETQYF
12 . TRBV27 CASSFPSDTQYF
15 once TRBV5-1 CASSADSSYNSPLHF
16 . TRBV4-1 CASSHTGTGVVYGYTF
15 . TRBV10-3 CAISGQVNSGNTIYF
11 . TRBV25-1 CASSDLDEQYF
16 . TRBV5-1 CASSLLPGQRNTEAFF
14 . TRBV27 CASSRGQGRREQYF
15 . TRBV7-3 CASSTVPGQNTEAFF
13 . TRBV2 CASAPSGSYEQYF
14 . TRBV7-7 CASSLTGGADTQYF
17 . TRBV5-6 CASSPGPGRAVRETQYF